A selection of T cell receptor beta chains follows, all from one sample in a study of OX40 agonist ivuxolimab in advanced cancers. Sequenced by immunoSEQ multiplex PCR; TCRdb stores in-frame clones only, minus some. Of fewer than 200,000 clones listed, under 95% were seen once; the top ten hold about 0.31%. The sequences come from CD4+ or CD8+ T cells sorted from blood, collected in a trial of the OX40 agonist ivuxolimab. The receptors here all came from an adult with an advanced solid tumor such as melanoma, head and neck, liver or kidney cancer. Each CDR3 is given with its conserved first and last residue. Each record gives: CDR3 DNA, CDR3 protein, D gene, V gene, clone size, J gene. D genes are given only for firm matches. Rows may omit the clone size; those that give it use once, few, many or a size class.

CDR3 DNA: TGCGCCAGCAGCTTGTTGGGCGCAGGGGAATGGGTTGGCACTGAAGCTTTCTTT
CDR3 protein: CASSLLGAGEWVGTEAFF
D gene: .
V gene: TRBV5-1
clone size: .
J gene: TRBJ1-1

CDR3 DNA: TGTGCCAGCAGCTTAGACGGGGATGGCTACACCTTC
CDR3 protein: CASSLDGDGYTF
D gene: .
V gene: TRBV7-6
clone size: .
J gene: TRBJ1-2

CDR3 DNA: TGTGCCAGCAGTTTACTGGCGTCAGGGGCCAACGTCCTGACTTTC
CDR3 protein: CASSLLASGANVLTF
D gene: .
V gene: TRBV27
clone size: once
J gene: TRBJ2-6

CDR3 DNA: TGTGCCAGCAGAGGAAGGGTGCATAACACTGAAGCTTTCTTT
CDR3 protein: CASRGRVHNTEAFF
D gene: .
V gene: TRBV7-8
clone size: .
J gene: TRBJ1-1

CDR3 DNA: TGTGCCAGCAGCCAAGGGCGGGTTGTCTACTTC
CDR3 protein: CASSQGRVVYF
D gene: .
V gene: TRBV14
clone size: once
J gene: TRBJ2-7

CDR3 DNA: TGCAGCGTCGCTACTGGGACTAGCGGCGGGGAGACCCAGTACTTC
CDR3 protein: CSVATGTSGGETQYF
D gene: TRBD2
V gene: TRBV29-1
clone size: .
J gene: TRBJ2-5

CDR3 DNA: TGTGCTAGTGGTTTACCCCCCTCAGGGAACGAGGACCGAAACACCATATATTTT
CDR3 protein: CASGLPPSGNEDRNTIYF
D gene: .
V gene: TRBV12-5
clone size: once
J gene: TRBJ1-3

CDR3 DNA: TGTGCCAGCGGGACCCCTGAGCCGTATGGCTACACCTTC
CDR3 protein: CASGTPEPYGYTF
D gene: .
V gene: TRBV27
clone size: .
J gene: TRBJ1-2

CDR3 DNA: TGCGCCAGCAGCCGGCGGGAGGGGGCCCAAGAGACCCAGTACTTC
CDR3 protein: CASSRREGAQETQYF
D gene: TRBD2
V gene: TRBV4-3
clone size: .
J gene: TRBJ2-5

CDR3 DNA: TGTGCCAGCACCCCAGGGGGTGAGCAGTTCTTC
CDR3 protein: CASTPGGEQFF
D gene: TRBD1
V gene: TRBV7-9
clone size: .
J gene: TRBJ2-1

CDR3 DNA: TGTGCCAGCAGCGCAGGGGGAACAGTTCAGTACTTC
CDR3 protein: CASSAGGTVQYF
D gene: TRBD1
V gene: TRBV9
clone size: .
J gene: TRBJ2-4

CDR3 DNA: TGCAGCGTTCCAACAGGGGGCACTAATGAAAAACTGTTTTTT
CDR3 protein: CSVPTGGTNEKLFF
D gene: TRBD1
V gene: TRBV29-1
clone size: .
J gene: TRBJ1-4

CDR3 DNA: TGTGCCAGCAGTGGAGGGACTGGCTACACCTTC
CDR3 protein: CASSGGTGYTF
D gene: .
V gene: TRBV6-4
clone size: .
J gene: TRBJ1-2

CDR3 DNA: TGTGCCAGCAGCCCCAGGACAGTCTCTGGGGCCAACGTCCTGACTTTC
CDR3 protein: CASSPRTVSGANVLTF
D gene: .
V gene: TRBV9
clone size: .
J gene: TRBJ2-6

CDR3 DNA: TGTGCCAGCAGCTTAAATGCAGGGGGCGCCGGGGAGCTGTTTTTT
CDR3 protein: CASSLNAGGAGELFF
D gene: TRBD1
V gene: TRBV7-6
clone size: .
J gene: TRBJ2-2

CDR3 DNA: TGTGCCAGCAGCCGACCTCGAGGGGAGGATACGCAGTATTTT
CDR3 protein: CASSRPRGEDTQYF
D gene: .
V gene: TRBV4-2
clone size: .
J gene: TRBJ2-3

CDR3 DNA: TGTGCCAGCAGTCATGACAGGGGCTCCTACGAGCAGTACTTC
CDR3 protein: CASSHDRGSYEQYF
D gene: TRBD1
V gene: TRBV2
clone size: few
J gene: TRBJ2-7

CDR3 DNA: TGTGCCAGCAGCCATCATACGACCGCGGGCTCCTACGAGCAGTACTTC
CDR3 protein: CASSHHTTAGSYEQYF
D gene: .
V gene: TRBV6-6
clone size: once
J gene: TRBJ2-7

CDR3 DNA: TGTGCCAGCAGCTTAAAGGTGCGTGAGACCCAGTACTTC
CDR3 protein: CASSLKVRETQYF
D gene: .
V gene: TRBV13
clone size: .
J gene: TRBJ2-5

CDR3 DNA: TGCGCCAGCAGCTTTGGGCAGGGGGCGTTAGTAGCTGAAGCTTTCTTT
CDR3 protein: CASSFGQGALVAEAFF
D gene: TRBD1
V gene: TRBV5-1
clone size: .
J gene: TRBJ1-1

CDR3 DNA: TGTGCCAGCAGCTCACAGGGAATTCAGCCCCAGCATTTT
CDR3 protein: CASSSQGIQPQHF
D gene: .
V gene: TRBV7-2
clone size: .
J gene: TRBJ1-5

CDR3 DNA: TGTGCCAGCAGCTTGGGGGTCTCTAACTATGGCTACACCTTC
CDR3 protein: CASSLGVSNYGYTF
D gene: .
V gene: TRBV5-4
clone size: .
J gene: TRBJ1-2

CDR3 DNA: TGTGCCAGCAGCTCCGGGACAAAAGAGACCCAGTACTTC
CDR3 protein: CASSSGTKETQYF
D gene: .
V gene: TRBV11-2
clone size: .
J gene: TRBJ2-5

CDR3 DNA: TGTGCCAGCAGCTTAGGTTCCGGAGACGAGCAGTACTTC
CDR3 protein: CASSLGSGDEQYF
D gene: .
V gene: TRBV7-2
clone size: .
J gene: TRBJ2-7

CDR3 DNA: TGTGCCACCAGCACAATAGGTTCGAACACTGAAGCTTTCTTT
CDR3 protein: CATSTIGSNTEAFF
D gene: .
V gene: TRBV15
clone size: .
J gene: TRBJ1-1

CDR3 DNA: TGTGCCAGCAGCAAAGAGCGGCAAGACAACACTGAAGCTTTCTTT
CDR3 protein: CASSKERQDNTEAFF
D gene: .
V gene: TRBV21-1
clone size: .
J gene: TRBJ1-1

CDR3 DNA: TGCGCCAGCAGCCAAGATCGGGGACAGCGGCGTCAAGAGACCCAGTACTTC
CDR3 protein: CASSQDRGQRRQETQYF
D gene: TRBD1
V gene: TRBV4-3
clone size: .
J gene: TRBJ2-5

CDR3 DNA: TGTGCCAGCAGGGGACTAGCGTCGGGCACCGGGGAGCTGTTTTTT
CDR3 protein: CASRGLASGTGELFF
D gene: TRBD2
V gene: TRBV2
clone size: .
J gene: TRBJ2-2

CDR3 DNA: TGCAGCGTTGAATTCGTTGGCGGAGAGACCCAGTACTTC
CDR3 protein: CSVEFVGGETQYF
D gene: .
V gene: TRBV29-1
clone size: .
J gene: TRBJ2-5

CDR3 DNA: TGTGCCAGCAGCTTGGGGTCTGGGCGCAATCAGCCCCAGCATTTT
CDR3 protein: CASSLGSGRNQPQHF
D gene: .
V gene: TRBV7-2
clone size: .
J gene: TRBJ1-5

CDR3 DNA: TGCTCCGAACTAGCGGGACCCACAGATACGCAGTATTTT
CDR3 protein: CSELAGPTDTQYF
D gene: TRBD2
V gene: TRBV29-1
clone size: .
J gene: TRBJ2-3

CDR3 DNA: TGTGCCAGCAGCTTAGATTGGAATGAGCAGTTCTTC
CDR3 protein: CASSLDWNEQFF
D gene: .
V gene: TRBV7-2
clone size: .
J gene: TRBJ2-1

CDR3 DNA: TGTGCCAGCAGCTTAGCGAGAGGGGTGACTGAAGCTTTCTTT
CDR3 protein: CASSLARGVTEAFF
D gene: .
V gene: TRBV7-2
clone size: once
J gene: TRBJ1-1

CDR3 DNA: TGTGCCAGCAGCCCCCATCGGGGGCCCCAAAACATTCAGTACTTC
CDR3 protein: CASSPHRGPQNIQYF
D gene: .
V gene: TRBV7-2
clone size: .
J gene: TRBJ2-4

CDR3 DNA: TGTGCCAGCAGTGTCCACGACACCTCTGGGGCCAACGTCCTGACTTTC
CDR3 protein: CASSVHDTSGANVLTF
D gene: .
V gene: TRBV27
clone size: .
J gene: TRBJ2-6

CDR3 DNA: TGTGCCAGCAGTTTAGGGCCAGGGGCTAACTATGGCTACACCTTC
CDR3 protein: CASSLGPGANYGYTF
D gene: .
V gene: TRBV27
clone size: .
J gene: TRBJ1-2

CDR3 DNA: TGTGCCTGGGCAACGGTGCGGGACAGGGGGCGCAGGGGCTACACCTTC
CDR3 protein: CAWATVRDRGRRGYTF
D gene: TRBD1
V gene: TRBV30
clone size: .
J gene: TRBJ1-2

CDR3 DNA: TGTGCCAGCAGCTTAGCCCAGGGGGCATGGGGTGAGCAGTTCTTC
CDR3 protein: CASSLAQGAWGEQFF
D gene: TRBD1
V gene: TRBV7-6
clone size: .
J gene: TRBJ2-1

CDR3 DNA: TGTGCCAGCAGTTACTCGCAGGGTAGCACTGAAGCTTTCTTT
CDR3 protein: CASSYSQGSTEAFF
D gene: .
V gene: TRBV6-5
clone size: .
J gene: TRBJ1-1

CDR3 DNA: TGTGCCAGCAGCGTGACAGGAACCACCTACGAGCAGTACTTC
CDR3 protein: CASSVTGTTYEQYF
D gene: .
V gene: TRBV9
clone size: .
J gene: TRBJ2-7

CDR3 DNA: TGTGCCAGCAGCAGGCGGACAGGGCTTACGAACACTGAAGCTTTCTTT
CDR3 protein: CASSRRTGLTNTEAFF
D gene: TRBD1
V gene: TRBV7-3
clone size: .
J gene: TRBJ1-1

CDR3 DNA: TGTGCCAGCTCACCACTTCCGGGACAGGGCGAAGGTACGGCTGAAGCTTTCTTT
CDR3 protein: CASSPLPGQGEGTAEAFF
D gene: TRBD1
V gene: TRBV18
clone size: .
J gene: TRBJ1-1

CDR3 DNA: TGTGCCAGCTCAACCGAAGCGGGAGCCCCCTACGAGCAGTACTTC
CDR3 protein: CASSTEAGAPYEQYF
D gene: TRBD2
V gene: TRBV18
clone size: .
J gene: TRBJ2-7

CDR3 DNA: TGTGCCAGCAGCCCTCGAAGCGGGAGAAACTACAATGAGCAGTTCTTC
CDR3 protein: CASSPRSGRNYNEQFF
D gene: TRBD2
V gene: TRBV2
clone size: .
J gene: TRBJ2-1

CDR3 DNA: TGTGCCAGCAGCCAAGATGGGACCTCCGGAGGCTACACCTTC
CDR3 protein: CASSQDGTSGGYTF
D gene: .
V gene: TRBV4-2
clone size: .
J gene: TRBJ1-2

CDR3 DNA: TGTGCCAGCAGCTTTGTTTCCCCAGGGAGAGATGAAAAACTGTTTTTT
CDR3 protein: CASSFVSPGRDEKLFF
D gene: .
V gene: TRBV5-4
clone size: .
J gene: TRBJ1-4

CDR3 DNA: TGTGCCAGCAGCTTTGAGGGCCGGGAGACCCAGTACTTC
CDR3 protein: CASSFEGRETQYF
D gene: .
V gene: TRBV5-4
clone size: .
J gene: TRBJ2-5

CDR3 DNA: TGCGCCAGCAGCTCCGGGACAGGGCCCGGGCGGCCCCAGCATTTT
CDR3 protein: CASSSGTGPGRPQHF
D gene: TRBD1
V gene: TRBV5-1
clone size: .
J gene: TRBJ1-5

CDR3 DNA: TGTGCCAGCAGCGGACTACAGGGAAGAGGACGCTCTGGGGCCAACGTCCTGACTTTC
CDR3 protein: CASSGLQGRGRSGANVLTF
D gene: .
V gene: TRBV5-4
clone size: .
J gene: TRBJ2-6

CDR3 DNA: TGTGCCAGCAGCCCGGGACAGGGTAATGAAAAACTGTTTTTT
CDR3 protein: CASSPGQGNEKLFF
D gene: TRBD1
V gene: TRBV9
clone size: .
J gene: TRBJ1-4

CDR3 DNA: TGTGCCAGCAGTGGAGGACAGCTTAACACTGAAGCTTTCTTT
CDR3 protein: CASSGGQLNTEAFF
D gene: .
V gene: TRBV6-1
clone size: .
J gene: TRBJ1-1

CDR3 DNA: TGTGCCAGCAGCTTACAAACCTCGGGACTACTAAACACCGGGGAGCTGTTTTTT
CDR3 protein: CASSLQTSGLLNTGELFF
D gene: TRBD2
V gene: TRBV7-2
clone size: once
J gene: TRBJ2-2

CDR3 DNA: TGTGCCAGCAGTCCAGGGACTAGCGGCTACAATGAGCAGTTCTTC
CDR3 protein: CASSPGTSGYNEQFF
D gene: TRBD2
V gene: TRBV27
clone size: .
J gene: TRBJ2-1

CDR3 DNA: TGTGCCAGCAGCCAAGGACTAGCGGGAGGGACAGATACGCAGTATTTT
CDR3 protein: CASSQGLAGGTDTQYF
D gene: TRBD2
V gene: TRBV11-3
clone size: .
J gene: TRBJ2-3